This T cell receptor beta chain was identified in a study of early T cells in non-severe SARS-CoV-2 infection. Background on the study: Sequenced bulk RNA came from whole blood that was unsorted, and chains were unpaired. Broader study findings: VDJdb-based matching was biased toward anti-spike CD8 responses and missed private and CD4 specificities.

Individually, cDNA molecules had unique molecular identifiers attached to them. TCRdb fed the 5' RACE reads into MiXCR, producing one record per CDR3 protein. The sample lists about 83,000 distinct CDR3 sequences; about 9.4% were seen once. Germline CDR1 SGHRS, CDR2 YFSETQ. Trimming took 0 bases from V and 1 from J; bases not matched to a gene: 9. The CDR3 is 17 residues long. On this clonotype itself: What it recognizes is unknown.

The sequencing used whole blood, collected at baseline. The gene calls are TRBV5-1 and TRBJ1-1; 7 positions match TRBD1. The source is an adult who was a healthcare worker with PCR-confirmed SARS-CoV-2 infection or an uninfected control (not recorded which). The CDR3 DNA follows: TGCGCCAGCAGCTTGGAGCACAGGGGCCCTACGAACACTGAAGCTTTCTTT. Translated: CASSLEHRGPTNTEAFF.